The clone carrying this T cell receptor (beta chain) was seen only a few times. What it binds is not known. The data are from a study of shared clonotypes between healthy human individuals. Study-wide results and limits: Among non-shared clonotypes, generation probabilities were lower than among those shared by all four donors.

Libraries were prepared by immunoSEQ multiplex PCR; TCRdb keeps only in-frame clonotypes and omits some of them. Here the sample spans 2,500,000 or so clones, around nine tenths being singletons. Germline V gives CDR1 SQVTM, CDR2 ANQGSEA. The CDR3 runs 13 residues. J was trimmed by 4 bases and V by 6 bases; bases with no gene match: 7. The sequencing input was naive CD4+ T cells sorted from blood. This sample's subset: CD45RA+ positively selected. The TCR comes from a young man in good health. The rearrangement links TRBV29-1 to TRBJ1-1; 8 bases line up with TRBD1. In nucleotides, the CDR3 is TGCAGCGTGGACAGGGTTCTCTCCACTGAAGCTTTCTTT. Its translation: CSVDRVLSTEAFF.